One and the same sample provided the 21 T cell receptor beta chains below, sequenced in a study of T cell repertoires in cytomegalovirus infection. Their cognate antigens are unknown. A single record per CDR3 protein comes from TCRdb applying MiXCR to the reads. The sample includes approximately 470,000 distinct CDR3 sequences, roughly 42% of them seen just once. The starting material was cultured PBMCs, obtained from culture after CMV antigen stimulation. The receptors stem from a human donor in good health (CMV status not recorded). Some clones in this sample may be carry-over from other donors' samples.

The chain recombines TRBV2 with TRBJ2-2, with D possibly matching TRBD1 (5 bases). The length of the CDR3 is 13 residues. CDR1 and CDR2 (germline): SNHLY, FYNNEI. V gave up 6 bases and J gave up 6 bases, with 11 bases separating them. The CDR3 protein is CASRAQVSGELFF. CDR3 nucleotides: TGTGCCAGCAGGGCACAGGTCTCCGGGGAGCTGTTTTTT.

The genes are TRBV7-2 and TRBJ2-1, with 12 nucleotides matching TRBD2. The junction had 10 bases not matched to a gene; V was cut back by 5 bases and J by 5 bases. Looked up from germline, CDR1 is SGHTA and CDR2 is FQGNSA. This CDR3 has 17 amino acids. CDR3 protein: CASSIMGLAGGNNEQFF. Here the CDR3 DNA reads TGTGCCAGCAGCATAATGGGGCTAGCGGGAGGGAACAATGAGCAGTTCTTC.

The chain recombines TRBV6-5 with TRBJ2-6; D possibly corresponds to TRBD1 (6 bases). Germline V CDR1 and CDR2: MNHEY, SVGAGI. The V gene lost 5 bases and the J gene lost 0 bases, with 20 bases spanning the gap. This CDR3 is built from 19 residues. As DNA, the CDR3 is TGTGCCAGCAGTAAATTGACAGGCCGAAGGATCTCTGGGGCCAACGTCCTGACTTTC. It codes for CASSKLTGRRISGANVLTF.

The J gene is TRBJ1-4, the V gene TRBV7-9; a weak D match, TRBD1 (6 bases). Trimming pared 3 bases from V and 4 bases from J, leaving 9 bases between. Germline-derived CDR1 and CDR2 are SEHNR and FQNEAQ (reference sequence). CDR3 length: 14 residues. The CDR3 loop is CASSLGHLNEKLFF. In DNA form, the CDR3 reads TGTGCCAGCAGCTTGGGACACCTTAATGAAAAACTGTTTTTT.

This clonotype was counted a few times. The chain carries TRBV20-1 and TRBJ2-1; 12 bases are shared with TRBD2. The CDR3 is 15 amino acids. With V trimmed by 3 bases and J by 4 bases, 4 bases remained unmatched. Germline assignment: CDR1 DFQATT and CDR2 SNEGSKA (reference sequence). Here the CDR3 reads CSASPGTSGYNEQFF. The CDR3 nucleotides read TGCAGTGCTAGCCCCGGGACTAGCGGGTACAATGAGCAGTTCTTC.

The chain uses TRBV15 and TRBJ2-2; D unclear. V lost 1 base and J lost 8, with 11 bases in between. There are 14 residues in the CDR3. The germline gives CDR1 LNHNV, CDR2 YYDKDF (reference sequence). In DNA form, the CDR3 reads TGTGCCACCAGCAGAGCAAAATTGCTGGGGGAGCTGTTTTTT. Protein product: CATSRAKLLGELFF. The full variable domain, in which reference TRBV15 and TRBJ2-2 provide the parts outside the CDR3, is DAMVIQNPRYQVTQFGKPVTLSCSQTLNHNVMYWYQQKSSQAPKLLFHYYDKDFNNEADTPDNFQSRRPNTSFCFLDIRSPGLGDTAMYLCATSRAKLLGELFFGEGSRLTVL.

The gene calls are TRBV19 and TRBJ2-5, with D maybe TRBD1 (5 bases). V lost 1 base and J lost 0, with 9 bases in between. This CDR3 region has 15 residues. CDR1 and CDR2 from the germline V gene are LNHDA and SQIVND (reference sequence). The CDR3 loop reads CASSIGGSHQETQYF. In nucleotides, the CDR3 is TGTGCCAGTAGTATAGGGGGCAGCCACCAAGAGACCCAGTACTTC.

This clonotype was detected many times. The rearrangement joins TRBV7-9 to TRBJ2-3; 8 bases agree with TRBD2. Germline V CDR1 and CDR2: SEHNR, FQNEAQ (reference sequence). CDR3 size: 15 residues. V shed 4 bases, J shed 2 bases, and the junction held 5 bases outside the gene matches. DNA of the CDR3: TGTGCCAGCAGCTGGAGCGGGGGCCTCACAGATACGCAGTATTTT. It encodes CASSWSGGLTDTQYF.

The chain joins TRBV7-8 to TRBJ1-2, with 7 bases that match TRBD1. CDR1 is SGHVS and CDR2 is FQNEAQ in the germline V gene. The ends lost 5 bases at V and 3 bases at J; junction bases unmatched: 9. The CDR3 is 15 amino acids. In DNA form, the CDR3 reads TGTGCCAGCAGCGAAAAGACAGGGACTCACTATGGCTACACCTTC. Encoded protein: CASSEKTGTHYGYTF.

The DNA of the CDR3 is TGTGCCACCCAGAGTGAGGGTCGCGACGAGCAGTACTTC. It codes for CATQSEGRDEQYF. The chain combines TRBV28 with TRBJ2-7; a possible D gene is TRBD2 (5 bases). The CDR3 spans 13 residues. Trimming left V 10 bases short and J 5 bases short, with 18 bases between. The germline gives CDR1 MDHEN, CDR2 SYDVKM.

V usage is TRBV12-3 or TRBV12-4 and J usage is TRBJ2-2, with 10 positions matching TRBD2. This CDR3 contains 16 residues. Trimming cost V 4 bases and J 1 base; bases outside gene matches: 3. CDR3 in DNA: TGTGCCAGCAGTTCCGGACTAGCGGAGAACACCGGGGAGCTGTTTTTT. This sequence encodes CASSSGLAENTGELFF.

The CDR3 is CSATRQGSSPLHF. CDR3 bases: TGCAGTGCTACCAGACAGGGCTCATCACCCCTCCACTTT. This chain connects TRBV20-1 to TRBJ1-6; 7 positions agree with TRBD1. CDR3 length: 13 residues. The V gene's germline CDR1 is DFQATT and CDR2 SNEGSKA (reference sequence). Trimming cost V 4 bases and J 10 bases; bases outside gene matches: 7.

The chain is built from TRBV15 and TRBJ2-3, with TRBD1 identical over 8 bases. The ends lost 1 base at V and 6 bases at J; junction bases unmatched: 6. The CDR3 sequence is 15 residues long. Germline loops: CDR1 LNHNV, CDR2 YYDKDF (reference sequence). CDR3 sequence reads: CATSRAGTGGDTQYF. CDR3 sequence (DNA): TGTGCCACCAGCAGAGCGGGGACAGGCGGGGATACGCAGTATTTT.

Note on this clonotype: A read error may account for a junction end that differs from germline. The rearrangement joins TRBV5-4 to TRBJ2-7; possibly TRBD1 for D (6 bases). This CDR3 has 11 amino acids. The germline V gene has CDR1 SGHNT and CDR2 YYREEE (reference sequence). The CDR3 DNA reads TGTGCCAGCAGCTTAGGGGCAGGGGAAGACTTC. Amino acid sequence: CASSLGAGEDF.

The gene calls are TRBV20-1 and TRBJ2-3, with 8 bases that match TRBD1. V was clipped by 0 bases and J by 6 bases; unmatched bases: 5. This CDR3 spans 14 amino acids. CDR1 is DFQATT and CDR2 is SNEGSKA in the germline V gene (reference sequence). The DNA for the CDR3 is TGCAGTGCTAGAGAGGGGACAGGATCTGATACGCAGTATTTT. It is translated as CSAREGTGSDTQYF.

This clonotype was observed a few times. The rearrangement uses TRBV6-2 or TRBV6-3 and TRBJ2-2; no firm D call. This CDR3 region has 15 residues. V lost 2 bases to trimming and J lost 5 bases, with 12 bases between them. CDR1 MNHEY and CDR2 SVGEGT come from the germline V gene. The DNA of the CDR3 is TGTGCCAGCAGTTACGGCAGGAGTGTGACCGGGGAGCTGTTTTTT. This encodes CASSYGRSVTGELFF.

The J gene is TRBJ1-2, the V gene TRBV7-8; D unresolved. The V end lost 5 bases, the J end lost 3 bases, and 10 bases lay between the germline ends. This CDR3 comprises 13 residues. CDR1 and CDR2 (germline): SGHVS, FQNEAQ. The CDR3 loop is CASSPGSDYGYTF. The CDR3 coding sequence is TGTGCCAGCAGCCCTGGGTCCGACTATGGCTACACCTTC.

CDR3 in DNA: TGTGCCAGTAGTAAATTTGGACTAGTTGGGAATGAGCAGTTCTTC. It specifies CASSKFGLVGNEQFF. The chain combines TRBV19 with TRBJ2-1; 7 positions match TRBD2. Unmatched junction bases numbered 10, after V lost 4 bases and J lost 7 bases. CDR3 length: 15 amino acids. CDR1 is LNHDA and CDR2 is SQIVND in the germline V gene (reference sequence). Full variable domain (missing parts from reference TRBV19 and TRBJ2-1): DGGITQSPKYLFRKEGQNVTLSCEQNLNHDAMYWYRQDPGQGLRLIYYSQIVNDFQKGDIAEGYSVSREKKESFPLTVTSAQKNPTAFYLCASSKFGLVGNEQFFGPGTRLTVL.

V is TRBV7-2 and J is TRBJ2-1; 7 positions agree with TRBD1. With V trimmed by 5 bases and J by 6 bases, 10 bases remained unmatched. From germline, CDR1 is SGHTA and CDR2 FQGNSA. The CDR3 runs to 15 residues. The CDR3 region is CASSNRQGGVNEQFF. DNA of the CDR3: TGTGCCAGCAGCAACAGACAGGGTGGCGTCAATGAGCAGTTCTTC.

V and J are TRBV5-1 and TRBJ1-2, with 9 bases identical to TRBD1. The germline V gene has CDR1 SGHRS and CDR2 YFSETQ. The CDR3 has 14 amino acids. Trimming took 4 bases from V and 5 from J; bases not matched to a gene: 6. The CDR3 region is CASSPDRGFYGYTF. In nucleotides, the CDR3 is TGCGCCAGCAGCCCGGACAGGGGTTTTTATGGCTACACCTTC.

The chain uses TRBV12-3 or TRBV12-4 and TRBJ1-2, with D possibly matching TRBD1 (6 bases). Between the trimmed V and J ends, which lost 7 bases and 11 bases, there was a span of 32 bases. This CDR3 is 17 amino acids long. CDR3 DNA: TGTGCCAGCACCCCTAGGGGGTGGCAGGGCGTCAAGGAGGGGTACACCTTC. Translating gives CASTPRGWQGVKEGYTF.